The 13 T cell receptor beta chains presented below share a single source sample, sequenced in a study of T cell changes during pregnancy in multiple sclerosis. Libraries were prepared by immunoSEQ multiplex PCR; TCRdb keeps only in-frame clonotypes and omits some of them. This table has approximately 83,000 clones, just under 95% appearing once. The specimen was peripheral blood, collected in the first trimester of pregnancy. The source is a female donor with multiple sclerosis, enrolled in a pregnancy study.

V and J are TRBV27 and TRBJ2-7, with D possibly matching TRBD1 (6 bases). Trimming shortened V by 4 bases and J by 2 bases, and 12 bases separated the two germline ends. Germline V CDR1 and CDR2: MNHEY, SMNVEV (reference sequence). The CDR3 is made up of 14 amino acids. The CDR3 here is CASSWAGATYEQYF. As DNA, the CDR3 is TGTGCCAGCAGTTGGGCAGGGGCTACCTACGAGCAGTACTTC.

This rearrangement joins TRBV5-1 to TRBJ1-5, with 9 bases lining up with TRBD1. The trim removed 4 bases at V and 0 bases at J, leaving 5 bases unmatched. The CDR3 is 16 residues long. Germline lookup yields CDR1 SGHRS and CDR2 YFSETQ. In nucleotides, the CDR3 is TGCGCCAGCAGCCTAGGGACAGGGACTAGCAATCAGCCCCAGCATTTT. It encodes CASSLGTGTSNQPQHF.

This clone came up a few times. The V call is TRBV7-9, the J call TRBJ1-6; TRBD1 aligns across 8 bases. This CDR3 has 14 residues. The germline V gene has CDR1 SEHNR and CDR2 FQNEAQ (reference sequence). Trimming cost V 5 bases and J 10 bases; bases outside gene matches: 7. As DNA, the CDR3 is TGTGCCAGCAGCAACGGACAGGGTGGCTCACCCCTCCACTTT. It translates to CASSNGQGGSPLHF.

This clone is a singleton in its sample. In DNA, the CDR3 is TGTGCCAGCAGCCCAGGGGGCGGCTCGTCTTACGAGCAGTACTTC. It yields the protein CASSPGGGSSYEQYF. This rearrangement joins TRBV9 to TRBJ2-7, with 8 positions matching TRBD1. V dropped 4 bases and J dropped 4; count of bases not matched to a gene: 10. There are 15 residues in the CDR3. From germline, CDR1 is SGDLS and CDR2 YYNGEE.

This clone appeared a single time. The chain recombines TRBV6-1 with TRBJ1-5; 8 nucleotides line up with TRBD1. The ends lost 2 bases at V and 3 bases at J; junction bases unmatched: 6. The CDR3 length is 16 residues. CDR1 and CDR2 (germline): MNHNS, SASEGT. CDR3 amino acids: CASSEYLDRDNQPQHF. CDR3 nucleotide sequence: TGTGCCAGCAGTGAATACTTGGACAGGGACAATCAGCCCCAGCATTTT.

This chain connects TRBV6-5 to TRBJ2-7, with D perhaps TRBD2 (6 bases). The CDR3 is 15 residues long. V dropped 2 bases and J dropped 0 bases, with 11 bases sitting between them. Germline lookup yields CDR1 MNHEY and CDR2 SVGAGI. The CDR3 region is CASSYGTLSSYEQYF. CDR3 in DNA: TGTGCCAGCAGTTACGGGACTCTGAGCTCCTACGAGCAGTACTTC.

The chain joins TRBV2 to TRBJ2-5, with 7 bases that match TRBD2. The V gene end was trimmed by 8 bases and the J gene end by 3 bases; junction bases not matched to a gene: 9. This CDR3 has 14 amino acids. Germline lookup yields CDR1 SNHLY and CDR2 FYNNEI. The CDR3 sequence: CASRFWGGEETQYF. For the CDR3, the DNA is TGTGCCAGCCGCTTTTGGGGGGGGGAAGAGACCCAGTACTTC.

CDR3 nucleotide sequence: TGTGCCAGCGGGGGGGGTTCCTACGAGCAGTACTTC. The encoded protein is CASGGGSYEQYF. V is TRBV6-1 and J is TRBJ2-7; 7 bases match TRBD2. Germline trimming cut 8 bases from V and 1 base from J; bases unmatched to any gene: 2. The germline CDR1 and CDR2 sequences are MNHNS and SASEGT. The CDR3 consists of 12 residues.

The gene calls are TRBV9 and TRBJ2-1, with D possibly being TRBD1 (6 bases). V was clipped by 4 bases and J by 4 bases, with 21 bases between them. Germline-derived CDR1 and CDR2 are SGDLS and YYNGEE. The length of the CDR3 is 17 residues. This CDR3 is CASSRTGVVGAYNEQFF. The CDR3 DNA reads as TGTGCCAGCAGCCGGACGGGCGTAGTGGGGGCTTACAATGAGCAGTTCTTC.

The chain is built from TRBV27 and TRBJ1-2, with D tentatively TRBD1 (6 bases). CDR3 length equals 16 residues. V was trimmed by 4 bases and J by 4 bases, leaving 19 bases between them. Looked up from germline, CDR1 is MNHEY and CDR2 is SMNVEV (reference sequence). The chain's CDR3 is CASSSALTGSGYGYTF. The DNA of the CDR3 is TGTGCCAGCAGTTCTGCCCTGACAGGCTCAGGCTATGGCTACACCTTC.

This chain links TRBV2 with TRBJ1-5; D unclear. This CDR3 comprises 11 residues. Trimming pared 4 bases from V and 5 bases from J, leaving 3 bases between. Germline CDR1 reads SNHLY; CDR2 reads FYNNEI. This CDR3 reads CASSGDQPQHF. The CDR3 nucleotides read TGTGCCAGCAGTGGCGATCAGCCCCAGCATTTT.

This chain connects TRBV6-5 to TRBJ2-7, with a possible D match to TRBD1 (7 bases). Germline V lookup: CDR1 MNHEY, CDR2 SVGAGI. The length of the CDR3 is 15 residues. Deletions cut 2 bases from V and 3 bases from J, with 14 bases between. CDR3 coding DNA: TGTGCCAGCAGTTACGAGCAGGGGGGATTCTACGAGCAGTACTTC. It is translated as CASSYEQGGFYEQYF.

The chain uses TRBV5-1 and TRBJ1-1; D is unresolved. The CDR3 sequence is 14 residues long. Germline V CDR1 and CDR2: SGHRS, YFSETQ. Trimming removed 4 bases from V and 1 base from J, with 11 bases in between. The CDR3 region has the DNA TGCGCCAGCAGCGGGGAGGTGGGGAACACTGAAGCTTTCTTT. Its protein product is CASSGEVGNTEAFF.